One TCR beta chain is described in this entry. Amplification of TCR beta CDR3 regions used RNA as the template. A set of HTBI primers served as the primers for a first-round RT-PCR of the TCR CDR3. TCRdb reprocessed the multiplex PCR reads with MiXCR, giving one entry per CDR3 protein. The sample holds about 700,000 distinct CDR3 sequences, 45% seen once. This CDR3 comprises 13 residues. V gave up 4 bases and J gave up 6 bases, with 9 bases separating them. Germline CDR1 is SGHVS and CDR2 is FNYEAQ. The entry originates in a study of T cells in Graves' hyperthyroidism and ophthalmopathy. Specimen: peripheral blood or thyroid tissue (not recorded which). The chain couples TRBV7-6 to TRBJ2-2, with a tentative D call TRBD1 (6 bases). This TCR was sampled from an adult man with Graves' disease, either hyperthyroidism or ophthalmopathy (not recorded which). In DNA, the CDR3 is TGTGCCAGCAGCTCGGGACAACCCGGGGAGCTGTTTTTT. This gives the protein CASSSGQPGELFF.